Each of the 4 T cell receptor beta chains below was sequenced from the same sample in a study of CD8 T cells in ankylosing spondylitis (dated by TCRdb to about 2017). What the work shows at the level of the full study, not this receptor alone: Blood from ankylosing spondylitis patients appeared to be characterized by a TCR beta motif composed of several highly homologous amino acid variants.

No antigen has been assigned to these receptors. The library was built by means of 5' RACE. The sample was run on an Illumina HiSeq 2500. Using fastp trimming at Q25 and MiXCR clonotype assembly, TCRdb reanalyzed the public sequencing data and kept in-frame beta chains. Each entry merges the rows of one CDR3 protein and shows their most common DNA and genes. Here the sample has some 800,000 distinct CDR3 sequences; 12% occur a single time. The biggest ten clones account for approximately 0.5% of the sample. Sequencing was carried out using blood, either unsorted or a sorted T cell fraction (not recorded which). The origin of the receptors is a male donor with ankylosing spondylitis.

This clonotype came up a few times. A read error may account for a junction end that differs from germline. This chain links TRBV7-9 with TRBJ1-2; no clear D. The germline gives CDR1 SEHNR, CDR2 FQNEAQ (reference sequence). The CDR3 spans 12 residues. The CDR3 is CASSLSVGSVNF. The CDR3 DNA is TGTGCCAGCAGCTTATCAGTTGGCAGCGTGAACTTC.

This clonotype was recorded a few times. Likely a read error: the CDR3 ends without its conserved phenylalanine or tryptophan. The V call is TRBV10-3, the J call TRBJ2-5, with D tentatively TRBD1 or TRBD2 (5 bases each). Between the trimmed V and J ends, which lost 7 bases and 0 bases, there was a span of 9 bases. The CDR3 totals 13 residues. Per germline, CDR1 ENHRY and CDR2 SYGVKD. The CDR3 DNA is TGTGCCATCAAAACGGGACACCAAGAGACCCAGTACCTC. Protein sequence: CAIKTGHQETQYL.

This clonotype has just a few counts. The CDR3 coding sequence is TGTGCCAGCAGTCGATCGACTGACGAGCAGTACTTC. Protein: CASSRSTDEQYF. This sequence joins TRBV6-6 and TRBJ2-7; D call uncertain. The CDR3 sequence is 12 residues long. CDR1 is MNHNY, CDR2 SVGAGI, per germline (reference sequence). The ends were cut back, 5 bases at V and 5 bases at J, with 10 bases in the middle.

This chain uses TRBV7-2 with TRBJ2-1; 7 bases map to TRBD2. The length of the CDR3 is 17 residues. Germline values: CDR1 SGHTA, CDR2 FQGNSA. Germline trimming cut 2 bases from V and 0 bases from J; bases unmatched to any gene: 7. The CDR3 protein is CASSLRVSGDSYNEQFF. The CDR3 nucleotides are TGTGCCAGCAGCTTAAGAGTAAGCGGGGACTCCTACAATGAGCAGTTCTTC.